This TCR beta chain derives from a study of blood T cell repertoires in COVID-19. Overall study: The cDNA or gDNA used as material had been derived from T cells, B-cell-depleted T cells, or PBMCs.

V gave up 5 bases and J gave up 10 bases, with 14 bases separating them. The CDR3 loop spans 12 amino acids. Generated by immunoSEQ multiplex PCR, the TCRdb table keeps only in-frame clones and is missing some. In the table there are 260,000 or so clones, 70% to 90% of which are singletons. This chain links TRBV12-3 or TRBV12-4 with TRBJ1-1; weak D call: TRBD1 (5 bases). The receptor comes from a man aged 18 to 29 with active or convalescent COVID-19. The sequenced material came from peripheral blood. The CDR3 DNA reads TGTGCCAGCAGTGAGTTTGGAGGGGTAGCTTTCTTT. Amino acids: CASSEFGGVAFF.